The 4 T cell receptor beta chains below were found in one sample sequenced in a study of blood T cell repertoires in COVID-19. Only in-frame clones appear in the TCRdb table, and some are missing; sequencing was by immunoSEQ multiplex PCR. Counted here are 300,000 to 450,000 clones, about 90% occurring once; the ten biggest clones make up more than 0.9%. The sample taken for sequencing was PBMCs or T cells enriched from blood (not recorded which). Receptor source: a young woman who had recovered from COVID-19.

The chain is built from TRBV6-5 and TRBJ2-2; D unresolved. The CDR3 covers 11 residues. Germline V gene lookup returns CDR1 MNHEY and CDR2 SVGAGI. Trimming took 4 bases from V and 8 from J, leaving 5 bases between them. The CDR3 nucleotides read TGTGCCAGCAGTTTCAGGGGGGAGCTGTTTTTT. Protein: CASSFRGELFF.

V usage is TRBV10-2 and J usage is TRBJ1-2; the match to TRBD1 covers 7 bases. Germline V gene data show CDR1 as WSHSY and CDR2 as SAAADI. J lost 3 bases, V lost 1 base, and 8 bases had no gene match. The CDR3 has 16 residues. The CDR3 DNA is TGCGCCAGCAGTGAGTTCCTTGGGCAGGGGGACTATGGCTACACCTTC. Residues: CASSEFLGQGDYGYTF.

This chain connects TRBV28 to TRBJ1-2; tentatively, D is TRBD1 (5 bases). The CDR3 covers 14 residues. V shed 5 bases and J shed 6 bases, with 16 bases lying between them. Germline V gene lookup returns CDR1 MDHEN and CDR2 SYDVKM. The CDR3 protein is CASSPPTPGNGYTF. The CDR3 nucleotides are TGTGCCAGCAGTCCCCCTACGCCAGGGAATGGCTACACCTTC.

The chain recombines TRBV2 with TRBJ1-5; maybe TRBD1 (5 bases). The germline gives CDR1 SNHLY, CDR2 FYNNEI. The V and J ends lost 4 bases and 3 bases respectively, with 10 bases between them. This CDR3 has 14 amino acids. As DNA, the CDR3 is TGTGCCAGCAGTGTGGGCAGGGACAATCAGCCCCAGCATTTT. This encodes CASSVGRDNQPQHF.